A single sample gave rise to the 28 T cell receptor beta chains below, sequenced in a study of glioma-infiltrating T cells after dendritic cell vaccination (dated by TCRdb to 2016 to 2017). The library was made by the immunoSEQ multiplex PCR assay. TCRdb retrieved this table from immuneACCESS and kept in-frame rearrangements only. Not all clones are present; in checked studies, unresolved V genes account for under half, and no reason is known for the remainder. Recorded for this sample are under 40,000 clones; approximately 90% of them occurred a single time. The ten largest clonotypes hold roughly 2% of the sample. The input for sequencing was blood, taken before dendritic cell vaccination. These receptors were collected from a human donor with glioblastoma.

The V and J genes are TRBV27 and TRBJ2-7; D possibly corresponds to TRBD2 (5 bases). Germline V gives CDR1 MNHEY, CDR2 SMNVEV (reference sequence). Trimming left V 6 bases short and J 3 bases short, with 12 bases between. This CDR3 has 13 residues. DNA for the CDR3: TGTGCCAGCAGCGCTGGGGAGAACTACGAGCAGTACTTC. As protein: CASSAGENYEQYF.

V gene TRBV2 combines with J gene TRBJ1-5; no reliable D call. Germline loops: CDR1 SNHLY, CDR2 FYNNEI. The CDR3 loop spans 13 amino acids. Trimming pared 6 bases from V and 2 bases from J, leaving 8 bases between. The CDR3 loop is CASRGEGNQPQHF. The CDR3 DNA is TGTGCCAGCAGGGGTGAGGGCAATCAGCCCCAGCATTTT.

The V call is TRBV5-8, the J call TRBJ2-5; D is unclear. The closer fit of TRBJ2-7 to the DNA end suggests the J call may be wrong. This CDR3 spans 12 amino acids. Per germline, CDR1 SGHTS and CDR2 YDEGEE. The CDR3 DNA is TGTGCCAGCAGCTTGGAAACCTACGAGCAGTACTTC. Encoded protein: CASSLETYEQYF.

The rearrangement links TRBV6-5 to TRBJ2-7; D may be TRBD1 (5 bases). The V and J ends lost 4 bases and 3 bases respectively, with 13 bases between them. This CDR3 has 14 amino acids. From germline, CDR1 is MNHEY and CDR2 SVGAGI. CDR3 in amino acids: CASSSRVGLYEQYF. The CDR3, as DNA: TGTGCCAGCAGTTCCAGGGTCGGCCTCTACGAGCAGTACTTC.

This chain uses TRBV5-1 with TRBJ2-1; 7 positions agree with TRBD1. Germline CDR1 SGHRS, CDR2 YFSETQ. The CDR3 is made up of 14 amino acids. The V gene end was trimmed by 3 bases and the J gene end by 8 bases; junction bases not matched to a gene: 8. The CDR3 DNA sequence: TGCGCCAGCAGCTGGAACAGGGGCGGCCATGAGCAGTTCTTC. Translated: CASSWNRGGHEQFF. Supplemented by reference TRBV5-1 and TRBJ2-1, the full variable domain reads KAGVTQTPRYLIKTRGQQVTLSCSPISGHRSVSWYQQTPGQGLQFLFEYFSETQRNKGNFPGRFSGRQFSNSRSEMNVSTLELGDSALYLCASSWNRGGHEQFFGPGTRLTVL.

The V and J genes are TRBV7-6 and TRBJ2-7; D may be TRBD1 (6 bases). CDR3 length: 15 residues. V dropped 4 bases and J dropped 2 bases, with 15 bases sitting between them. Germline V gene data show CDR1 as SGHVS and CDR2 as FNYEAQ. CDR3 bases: TGTGCCAGCAGCTCCGGACAGCTTCCGACCTACGAGCAGTACTTC. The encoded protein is CASSSGQLPTYEQYF. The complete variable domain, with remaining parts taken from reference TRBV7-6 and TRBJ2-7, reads GAGVSQSPRYKVTKRGQDVALRCDPISGHVSLYWYRQALGQGPEFLTYFNYEAQQDKSGLPNDRFSAERPEGSISTLTIQRTEQRDSAMYRCASSSGQLPTYEQYFGPGTRLTVT.

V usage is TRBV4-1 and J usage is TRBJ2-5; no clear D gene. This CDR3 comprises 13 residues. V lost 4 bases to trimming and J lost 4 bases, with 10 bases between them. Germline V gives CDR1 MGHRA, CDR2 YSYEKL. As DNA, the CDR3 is TGCGCCAGCAGCCGACTGGTCGGAGAGACCCAGTACTTC. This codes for CASSRLVGETQYF.

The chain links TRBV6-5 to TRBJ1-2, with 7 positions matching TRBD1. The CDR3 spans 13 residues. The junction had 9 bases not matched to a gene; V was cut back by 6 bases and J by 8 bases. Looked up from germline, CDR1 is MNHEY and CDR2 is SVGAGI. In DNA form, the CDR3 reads TGTGCCAGCAGAACGACACAGGGGTGGGGCTACACCTTC. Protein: CASRTTQGWGYTF.

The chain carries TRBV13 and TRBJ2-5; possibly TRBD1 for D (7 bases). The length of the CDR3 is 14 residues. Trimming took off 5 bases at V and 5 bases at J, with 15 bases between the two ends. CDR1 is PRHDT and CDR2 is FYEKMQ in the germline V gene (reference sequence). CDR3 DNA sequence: TGTGCCAGCAGCGTGGAGGGGGCCAGGGAGACCCAGTACTTC. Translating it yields CASSVEGARETQYF.

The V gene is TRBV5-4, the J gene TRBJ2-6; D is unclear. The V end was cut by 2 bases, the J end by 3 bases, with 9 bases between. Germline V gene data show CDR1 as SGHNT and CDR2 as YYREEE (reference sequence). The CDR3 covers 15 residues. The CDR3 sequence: CASSFRRFGANVLTF. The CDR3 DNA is TGTGCCAGCAGCTTTCGGCGGTTTGGGGCCAACGTCCTGACTTTC. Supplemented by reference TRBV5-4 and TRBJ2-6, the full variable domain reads ETGVTQSPTHLIKTRGQQVTLRCSSQSGHNTVSWYQQALGQGPQFIFQYYREEENGRGNFPPRFSGLQFPNYSSELNVNALELDDSALYLCASSFRRFGANVLTFGAGSRLTVL.

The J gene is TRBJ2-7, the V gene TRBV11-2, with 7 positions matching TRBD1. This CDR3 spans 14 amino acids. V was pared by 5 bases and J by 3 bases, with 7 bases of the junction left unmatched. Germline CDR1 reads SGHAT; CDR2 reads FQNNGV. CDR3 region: CASSKTGWDYEQYF. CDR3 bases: TGTGCCAGCAGCAAGACAGGGTGGGACTACGAGCAGTACTTC.

CDR3 nucleotides: TGTGCCAGCAGCTTACAAGCGGGGGCTTCTTACAATGAGCAGTTCTTC. It specifies CASSLQAGASYNEQFF. The chain has TRBV11-2 and TRBJ2-1; 8 bases align to TRBD2. This CDR3 is built from 16 residues. Trimming took 2 bases from V and 4 from J; bases not matched to a gene: 7. Germline-derived CDR1 and CDR2 are SGHAT and FQNNGV.

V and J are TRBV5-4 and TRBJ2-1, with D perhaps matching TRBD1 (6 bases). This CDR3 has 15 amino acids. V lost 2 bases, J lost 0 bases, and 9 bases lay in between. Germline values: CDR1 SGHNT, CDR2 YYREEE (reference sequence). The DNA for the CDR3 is TGTGCCAGCAGCTTTGGGACACACTCCTACAATGAGCAGTTCTTC. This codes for CASSFGTHSYNEQFF.

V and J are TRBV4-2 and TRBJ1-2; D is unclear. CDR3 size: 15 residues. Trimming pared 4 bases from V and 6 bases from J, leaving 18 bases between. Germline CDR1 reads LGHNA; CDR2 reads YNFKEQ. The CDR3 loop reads CASSREYSSGDGYTF. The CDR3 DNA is TGTGCCAGCAGCCGGGAATATTCATCGGGAGATGGCTACACCTTC.

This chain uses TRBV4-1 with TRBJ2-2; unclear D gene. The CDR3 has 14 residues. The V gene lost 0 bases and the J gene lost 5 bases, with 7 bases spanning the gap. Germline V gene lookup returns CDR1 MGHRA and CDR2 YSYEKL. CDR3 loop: CASSQDGFTGELFF. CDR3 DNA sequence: TGCGCCAGCAGCCAAGATGGCTTTACCGGGGAGCTGTTTTTT.

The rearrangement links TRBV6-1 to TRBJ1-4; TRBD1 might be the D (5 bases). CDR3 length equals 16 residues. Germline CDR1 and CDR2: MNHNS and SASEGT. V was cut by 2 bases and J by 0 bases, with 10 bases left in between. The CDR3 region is CASSEPSTATNEKLFF. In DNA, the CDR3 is TGTGCCAGCAGTGAACCGTCGACAGCAACTAATGAAAAACTGTTTTTT.

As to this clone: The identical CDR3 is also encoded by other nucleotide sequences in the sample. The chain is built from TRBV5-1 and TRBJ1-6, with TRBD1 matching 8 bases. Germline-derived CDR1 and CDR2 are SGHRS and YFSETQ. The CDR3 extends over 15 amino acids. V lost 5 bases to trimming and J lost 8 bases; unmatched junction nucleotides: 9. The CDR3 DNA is TGCGCCAGCAGACCTTTACAGGGGGGTCATTCACCCCTCCACTTT. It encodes CASRPLQGGHSPLHF.

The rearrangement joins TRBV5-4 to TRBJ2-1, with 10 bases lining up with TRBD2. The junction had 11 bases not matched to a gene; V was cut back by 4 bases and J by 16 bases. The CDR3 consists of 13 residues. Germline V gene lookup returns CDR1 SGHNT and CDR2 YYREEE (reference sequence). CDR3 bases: TGTGCCAGCAGCCCCCAGCGGGGGGGCCTAAAATTCTTC. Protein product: CASSPQRGGLKFF. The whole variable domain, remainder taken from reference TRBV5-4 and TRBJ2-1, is ETGVTQSPTHLIKTRGQQVTLRCSSQSGHNTVSWYQQALGQGPQFIFQYYREEENGRGNFPPRFSGLQFPNYSSELNVNALELDDSALYLCASSPQRGGLKFFGPGTRLTVL.

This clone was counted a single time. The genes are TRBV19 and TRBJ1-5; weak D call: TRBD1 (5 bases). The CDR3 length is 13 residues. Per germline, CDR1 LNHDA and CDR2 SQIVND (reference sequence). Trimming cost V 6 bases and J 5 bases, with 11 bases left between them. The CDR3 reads CASRDPQDQPQHF. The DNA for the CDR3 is TGTGCCAGTAGGGACCCACAGGATCAGCCCCAGCATTTT.

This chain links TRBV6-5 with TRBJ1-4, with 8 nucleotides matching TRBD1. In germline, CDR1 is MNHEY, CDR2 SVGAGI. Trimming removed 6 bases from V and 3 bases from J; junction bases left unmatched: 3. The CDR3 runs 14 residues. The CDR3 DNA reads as TGTGCCAGCAGCCCAGGGGGCCCTAATGAAAAACTGTTTTTT. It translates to CASSPGGPNEKLFF.

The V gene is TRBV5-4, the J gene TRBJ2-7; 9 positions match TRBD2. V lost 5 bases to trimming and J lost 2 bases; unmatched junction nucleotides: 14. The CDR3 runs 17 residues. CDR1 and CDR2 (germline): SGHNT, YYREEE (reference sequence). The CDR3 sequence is CASRTRWRGGNTYEQYF. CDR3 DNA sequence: TGTGCCAGCAGGACGAGGTGGCGGGGGGGCAATACCTACGAGCAGTACTTC.

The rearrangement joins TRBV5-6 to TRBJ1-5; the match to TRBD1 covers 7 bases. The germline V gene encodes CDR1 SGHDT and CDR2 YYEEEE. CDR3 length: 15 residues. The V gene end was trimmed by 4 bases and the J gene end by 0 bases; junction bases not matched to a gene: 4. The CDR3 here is CASSVGGYSNQPQHF. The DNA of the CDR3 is TGTGCCAGCAGCGTAGGGGGCTATAGCAATCAGCCCCAGCATTTT.

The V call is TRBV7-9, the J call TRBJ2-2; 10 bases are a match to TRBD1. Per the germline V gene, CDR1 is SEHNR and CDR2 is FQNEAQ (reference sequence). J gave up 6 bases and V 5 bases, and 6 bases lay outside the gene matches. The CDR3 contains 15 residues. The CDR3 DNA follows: TGTGCCAGCAGCGGCGGGACAGGGGTTCCCGGGGAGCTGTTTTTT. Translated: CASSGGTGVPGELFF. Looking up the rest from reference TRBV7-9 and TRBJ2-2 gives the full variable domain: DTGVSQNPRHKITKRGQNVTFRCDPISEHNRLYWYRQTLGQGPEFLTYFQNEAQLEKSRLLSDRFSAERPKGSFSTLEIQRTEQGDSAMYLCASSGGTGVPGELFFGEGSRLTVL.

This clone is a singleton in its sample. The CDR3 loop reads CASSLGTSVTYEQYF. As DNA, the CDR3 is TGTGCCAGCAGCTTAGGGACTAGCGTCACTTACGAGCAGTACTTC. The V gene is TRBV7-2, the J gene TRBJ2-7; 9 nucleotides line up with TRBD2. Unmatched junction bases numbered 5, after V lost 1 base and J lost 4 bases. The V gene's germline CDR1 is SGHTA and CDR2 FQGNSA. The CDR3 has 15 amino acids.

The CDR3 coding sequence is TGTGCCAGCAGCTTAGGAACTGGAGGACAGATTTCCTACGAGCAGTACTTC. Its translation is CASSLGTGGQISYEQYF. V and J are TRBV11-2 and TRBJ2-7, with a weak D call TRBD1 (6 bases). The V end was cut by 1 base, the J end by 1 base, with 17 bases between. This CDR3 comprises 17 residues. Germline CDR1 reads SGHAT; CDR2 reads FQNNGV.

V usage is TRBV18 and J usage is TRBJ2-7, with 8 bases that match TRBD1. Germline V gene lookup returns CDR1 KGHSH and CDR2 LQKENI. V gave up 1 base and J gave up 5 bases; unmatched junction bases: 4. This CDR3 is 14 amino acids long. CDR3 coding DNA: TGTGCCAGCTCACCACGGACAGGGAACCACGAGCAGTACTTC. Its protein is CASSPRTGNHEQYF.

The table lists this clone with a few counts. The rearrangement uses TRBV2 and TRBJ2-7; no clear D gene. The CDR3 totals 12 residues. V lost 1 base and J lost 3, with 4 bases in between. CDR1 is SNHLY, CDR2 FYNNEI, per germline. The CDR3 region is CASSEVVYEQYF. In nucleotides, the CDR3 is TGTGCCAGCAGTGAAGTCGTCTACGAGCAGTACTTC.

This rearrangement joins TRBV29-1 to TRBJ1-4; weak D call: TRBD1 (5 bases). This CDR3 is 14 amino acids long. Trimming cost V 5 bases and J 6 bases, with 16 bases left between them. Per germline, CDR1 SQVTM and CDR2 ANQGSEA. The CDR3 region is CSVYDSLFDEKLFF. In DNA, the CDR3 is TGCAGCGTTTACGACAGCCTCTTTGATGAAAAACTGTTTTTT.